The entry below gives a single T cell receptor (beta chain) sequence along with its context. The sample comes from a study of blood T cell repertoires in COVID-19. Clones were read by immunoSEQ multiplex PCR, and TCRdb kept only the in-frame ones, dropping some. The profile shows under 250,000 clones, roughly 83% of them singletons. Trimming shortened V by 2 bases and J by 0 bases, and 11 bases separated the two germline ends. CDR3 length: 15 residues. Per the germline V gene, CDR1 is SGHDN and CDR2 is FVKESK. The chain recombines TRBV14 with TRBJ2-7, with a tentative D call TRBD2 (6 bases). The sequence was collected from a woman aged 70 to 79 with active or convalescent COVID-19. The sequenced material came from peripheral blood. CDR3 nucleotide sequence: TGTGCCAGCAGCCAACGGGGGTCGTACTCCTACGAGCAGTACTTC. It yields the protein CASSQRGSYSYEQYF. Supplemented by reference TRBV14 and TRBJ2-7, the full variable domain reads EAGVTQFPSHSVIEKGQTVTLRCDPISGHDNLYWYRRVMGKEIKFLLHFVKESKQDESGMPNNRFLAERTGGTYSTLKVQPAELEDSGVYFCASSQRGSYSYEQYFGPGTRLTVT.